This T cell receptor (beta chain) was captured in a study of CXCR3 chemokines and chemotherapy response in bladder cancer. TCRdb called the PCR reads again in MiXCR, with one record for every CDR3 protein. The sample has approximately 13,000 distinct CDR3 sequences, around 12% seen once. The TCR was taken from a human donor with bladder cancer that did not respond to neoadjuvant chemotherapy. This sample was taken from a patient whose treatment included neoadjuvant chemotherapy.

The CDR3 loop is CASHGGLAGYYEQYF. The CDR3 DNA reads as TGTGCCAGCCATGGGGGACTAGCGGGGTACTACGAGCAGTACTTC. The V gene is TRBV6-6, the J gene TRBJ2-7, with TRBD2 identical over 13 bases. CDR1 is MNHNY, CDR2 SVGAGI, per germline (reference sequence). The CDR3 loop spans 15 amino acids. V lost 8 bases to trimming and J lost 3 bases; unmatched junction nucleotides: 7.